Presented here are 15 T cell receptor beta chains from one specimen sequenced in a study of cytomegalovirus exposure and HLA in healthy donors. The PCR ran on 60 Vbeta and 13 Jbeta primers. Data came from immunoSEQ multiplex PCR; TCRdb stores just in-frame clones and leaves some out. The table lists some 150,000 clones, about two thirds of them singletons. The sequenced material came from PBMCs. The receptors stem from a man between 45 and 60 years old in good health and CMV-seropositive.

V usage is TRBV5-4 and J usage is TRBJ1-6; 11 nucleotides align to TRBD1. V lost 4 bases, J lost 8 bases, and 8 bases stayed unmatched. CDR1 SGHNT and CDR2 YYREEE come from the germline V gene (reference sequence). There are 16 residues in the CDR3. The CDR3 sequence: CASSTGQGANYSPLHF. The CDR3 DNA sequence: TGTGCCAGCAGCACCGGACAGGGGGCTAATTATTCACCCCTCCACTTT.

The chain joins TRBV9 to TRBJ1-3, with TRBD1 as a possible D gene (5 bases). Per the germline V gene, CDR1 is SGDLS and CDR2 is YYNGEE. The germline V and J ends were trimmed by 0 bases and 2 bases, with 9 bases remaining between them. The CDR3 is 15 amino acids. The CDR3 DNA is TGTGCCAGCAGCGTAGGCGCGGGGGCTGGAAACACCATATATTTT. This sequence encodes CASSVGAGAGNTIYF.

CDR3: CASSYSQTGDYGYTF. The CDR3 coding sequence is TGTGCCAGCAGTTACTCCCAGACAGGGGATTATGGCTACACCTTC. This chain uses TRBV6-5 with TRBJ1-2, with 8 bases that match TRBD1. Per the germline V gene, CDR1 is MNHEY and CDR2 is SVGAGI. Unmatched junction bases numbered 5, after V lost 0 bases and J lost 5 bases. The CDR3 is 15 residues long.

The rearrangement joins TRBV19 to TRBJ2-7, with D possibly matching TRBD2 (5 bases). Germline assignment: CDR1 LNHDA and CDR2 SQIVND (reference sequence). This CDR3 region has 14 residues. Trimming shortened V by 5 bases and J by 4 bases, and 15 bases separated the two germline ends. DNA for the CDR3: TGTGCCAGTAGTTTGGCTGCGCCGGGGTACGAGCAGTACTTC. Its protein product is CASSLAAPGYEQYF.

The rearrangement uses TRBV5-6 and TRBJ2-5; tentative D call: TRBD1 (5 bases). Germline-derived CDR1 and CDR2 are SGHDT and YYEEEE. The V end lost 0 bases, the J end lost 5 bases, and 11 bases lay between the germline ends. This CDR3 spans 14 amino acids. In DNA form, the CDR3 reads TGTGCCAGCAGCTTGGGACGAGACAGCGAGACCCAGTACTTC. Amino acids: CASSLGRDSETQYF.

The V call is TRBV19, the J call TRBJ1-4; D is uncertain. The CDR3 covers 14 residues. Trimming shortened V by 7 bases and J by 7 bases, and 16 bases separated the two germline ends. Germline V lookup: CDR1 LNHDA, CDR2 SQIVND (reference sequence). The CDR3 sequence: CASTPEVSFEKLFF. DNA for the CDR3: TGTGCCAGTACCCCTGAGGTGTCCTTTGAAAAACTGTTTTTT.

The rearrangement uses TRBV29-1 and TRBJ1-2; 8 bases map to TRBD1. V lost 7 bases and J lost 4; bases outside the gene matches: 8. This CDR3 region has 13 residues. CDR1 SQVTM and CDR2 ANQGSEA come from the germline V gene. The CDR3, as DNA: TGCAGCGCCTTGCAGGGGGCAAGCTATGGCTACACCTTC. Translated: CSALQGASYGYTF.

This clone was recorded a few times. The CDR3 nucleotides are TGTGCCACCAGCAGAGAACAGGTGCCGGGGAACACCGGGGAGCTGTTTTTT. This translates into CATSREQVPGNTGELFF. The rearrangement links TRBV15 to TRBJ2-2, with TRBD1 as a possible D gene (5 bases). The germline gives CDR1 LNHNV, CDR2 YYDKDF (reference sequence). Trimming pared 0 bases from V and 1 base from J, leaving 12 bases between. This CDR3 contains 17 residues. Based on the CDR3 plus reference TRBV15 and TRBJ2-2, the full variable domain is DAMVIQNPRYQVTQFGKPVTLSCSQTLNHNVMYWYQQKSSQAPKLLFHYYDKDFNNEADTPDNFQSRRPNTSFCFLDIRSPGLGDTAMYLCATSREQVPGNTGELFFGEGSRLTVL.

This clone was counted between two and nine times. This rearrangement joins TRBV5-6 to TRBJ2-4, with D possibly being TRBD2 (6 bases). V lost 2 bases, J lost 13 bases, and 10 bases lay in between. This CDR3 is built from 11 residues. Germline-derived CDR1 and CDR2 are SGHDT and YYEEEE. CDR3 nucleotides: TGTGCCAGCAGCTTCGGGGGACCACAGTACTTC. Encoded protein: CASSFGGPQYF.

In its sample, this clone was seen many times. This chain links TRBV2 with TRBJ1-1; TRBD1 might be the D (6 bases). In germline, CDR1 is SNHLY, CDR2 FYNNEI. This CDR3 has 18 residues. V gave up 6 bases and J gave up 0 bases, with 23 bases separating them. The CDR3 here is CASSRDKVQNTMNTEAFF. CDR3 in DNA: TGTGCCAGCAGCCGGGACAAGGTGCAAAACACCATGAACACTGAAGCTTTCTTT.

The gene calls are TRBV7-9 and TRBJ1-4; TRBD1 matches at 7 bases. This CDR3 has 16 residues. The V and J ends lost 2 bases and 5 bases, in that order; junction bases with no gene match: 8. In germline, CDR1 is SEHNR, CDR2 FQNEAQ (reference sequence). Written as DNA, the CDR3 is TGTGCCAGCAGCTTAAAGGGGAAGGGACAGAATGAAAAACTGTTTTTT. Translated, it gives CASSLKGKGQNEKLFF. Full variable domain (outside the CDR3, taken from reference TRBV7-9 and TRBJ1-4): DTGVSQNPRHKITKRGQNVTFRCDPISEHNRLYWYRQTLGQGPEFLTYFQNEAQLEKSRLLSDRFSAERPKGSFSTLEIQRTEQGDSAMYLCASSLKGKGQNEKLFFGSGTQLSVL.

As DNA, the CDR3 is TGTGCCAGTAGTATATTCGGGGGGTTCACTGAAGCTTTCTTT. As protein: CASSIFGGFTEAFF. V gene TRBV19 combines with J gene TRBJ1-1, with a tentative D call TRBD1 (5 bases). V lost 2 bases and J 4 bases, leaving 11 bases between the germline ends. CDR1 LNHDA and CDR2 SQIVND come from the germline V gene (reference sequence). The CDR3 totals 14 residues.

The gene calls are TRBV7-6 and TRBJ2-7, with D tentatively TRBD2 (6 bases). The CDR3 covers 14 residues. Germline CDR1 reads SGHVS; CDR2 reads FNYEAQ. V gave up 5 bases and J gave up 0 bases, with 11 bases separating them. The DNA of the CDR3 is TGTGCCAGCAGCCTGGGAGGAGGCTCCTACGAGCAGTACTTC. Translated: CASSLGGGSYEQYF.

The chain has TRBV9 and TRBJ2-3; D unresolved. The V end lost 4 bases, the J end lost 0 bases, and 12 bases lay between the germline ends. CDR1 SGDLS and CDR2 YYNGEE come from the germline V gene. This CDR3 is 15 amino acids long. The CDR3 DNA sequence: TGTGCCAGCAGCCCGCGGATTTCTAGCACAGATACGCAGTATTTT. Encoded protein: CASSPRISSTDTQYF.

This clone was picked up a small number of times. This sequence joins TRBV7-2 and TRBJ2-2; TRBD2 might be the D (6 bases). V was shortened by 11 bases and J by 4 bases, with 14 bases between the two germline ends. The CDR3 is made up of 13 amino acids. The germline V gene encodes CDR1 SGHTA and CDR2 FQGNSA. The CDR3 loop is CASRLGRTGELFF. The CDR3 DNA reads TGTGCCTCCCGACTAGGGCGCACCGGGGAGCTGTTTTTT. The full variable domain, its missing parts supplied by reference TRBV7-2 and TRBJ2-2, is GAGVSQSPSNKVTEKGKDVELRCDPISGHTALYWYRQSLGQGLEFLIYFQGNSAPDKSGLPSDRFSAERTGGSVSTLTIQRTQQEDSAVYLCASRLGRTGELFFGEGSRLTVL.